This TCR delta chain was profiled in a study of gamma-delta chains in newborns, infants, children. Study context: Polyclonal expansion of innate γδ T cells after birth follows microbial exposure.

This clone was recorded a few times. TCRdb's entry gives the protein of a much larger clone, which mismatches this DNA's translation at residue 8, likely from a read error; the protein reported here is translated from the DNA. This CDR3 comprises 18 residues. Germline CDR1 is GEAIGNYY and CDR2 is EKD. Germline trimming cut 2 bases from V and 0 bases from J; bases unmatched to any gene: 5. TCRdb redid clone calling on the reads using CATT. This table holds 7,000 or so delta-chain clones, roughly 0.71% found once. Sequenced: blood. This receptor was taken from a child who was a newborn, infant or young child, either healthy, febrile or measles-vaccinated (not recorded which). J is TRDJ3 and V is TRDV2, with 8 bases lining up with TRDD3. This chain's CDR3 is CACDILGAPSWDTRQMFF. The CDR3 coding sequence is TGTGCCTGTGACATACTGGGGGCTCCCTCCTGGGACACCCGACAGATGTTTTTC.